The T cell receptor (beta chain) described here comes from a study of blood T cell repertoires in COVID-19. Study-level information: Acute and convalescent COVID-19 specimens originated in the United States, Italy and Spain. T cells, B-cell-depleted T cells, or PBMCs supplied cDNA or gDNA.

The method was immunoSEQ multiplex PCR; TCRdb's version includes in-frame clones alone and lacks a portion of them. The table has hundreds of thousands of clones, 83% seen once; the top ten hold around 2.3%. Germline values: CDR1 MDHEN, CDR2 SYDVKM. The CDR3 length is 13 residues. V dropped 6 bases and J dropped 4; count of bases not matched to a gene: 3. The chain has TRBV28 and TRBJ1-1; 9 bases map to TRBD1. The receptor was isolated from a woman aged 40 to 50 with active or convalescent COVID-19. The sequenced material came from peripheral blood. CDR3 sequence (DNA): TGTGCCAGCAGCGACAGGGGGGGCACTGAAGCTTTCTTT. Its translation is CASSDRGGTEAFF.